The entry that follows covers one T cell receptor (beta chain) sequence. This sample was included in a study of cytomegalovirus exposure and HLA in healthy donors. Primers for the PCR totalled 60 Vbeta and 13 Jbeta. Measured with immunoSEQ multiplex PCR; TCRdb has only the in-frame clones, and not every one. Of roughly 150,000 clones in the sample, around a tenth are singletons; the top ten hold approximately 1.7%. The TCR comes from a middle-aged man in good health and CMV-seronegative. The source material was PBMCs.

The CDR3 region has the DNA TGTGCCAGCAGCCCCCAACTAGCCAGTCCCACAGATACGCAGTATTTT. This translates into CASSPQLASPTDTQYF. The rearrangement joins TRBV28 to TRBJ2-3; D may be TRBD2 (6 bases). Germline loops: CDR1 MDHEN, CDR2 SYDVKM. V was trimmed by 6 bases and J by 2 bases, leaving 18 bases between them. This CDR3 is built from 16 residues.